The clone carrying this T cell receptor beta chain came up many times. Its antigen is not known. The assay was immunoSEQ multiplex PCR, and TCRdb's table has in-frame clones only and misses some. The data show tens of thousands of clones, with none appearing a single time. V gave up 2 bases and J gave up 7 bases; unmatched junction bases: 8. Germline V lookup: CDR1 SGHRS, CDR2 YFSETQ. The CDR3 runs to 15 residues. The data belong to a study of T cells after posttransplantation cyclophosphamide. Study-wide findings and caveats: Later post-transplant blood repertoires were often dominated by donor CD8+ memory clones.

This rearrangement joins TRBV5-1 to TRBJ2-3; TRBD2 agrees at 9 bases. The receptor's source is a man aged 35 to 55 in good health, CMV-negative, and a related stem cell transplant donor. The material sequenced was PBMCs. The CDR3 coding sequence is TGCGCCAGCAGCTTTACTGCGGGAGGGTTGAATACGCAGTATTTT. Protein: CASSFTAGGLNTQYF.